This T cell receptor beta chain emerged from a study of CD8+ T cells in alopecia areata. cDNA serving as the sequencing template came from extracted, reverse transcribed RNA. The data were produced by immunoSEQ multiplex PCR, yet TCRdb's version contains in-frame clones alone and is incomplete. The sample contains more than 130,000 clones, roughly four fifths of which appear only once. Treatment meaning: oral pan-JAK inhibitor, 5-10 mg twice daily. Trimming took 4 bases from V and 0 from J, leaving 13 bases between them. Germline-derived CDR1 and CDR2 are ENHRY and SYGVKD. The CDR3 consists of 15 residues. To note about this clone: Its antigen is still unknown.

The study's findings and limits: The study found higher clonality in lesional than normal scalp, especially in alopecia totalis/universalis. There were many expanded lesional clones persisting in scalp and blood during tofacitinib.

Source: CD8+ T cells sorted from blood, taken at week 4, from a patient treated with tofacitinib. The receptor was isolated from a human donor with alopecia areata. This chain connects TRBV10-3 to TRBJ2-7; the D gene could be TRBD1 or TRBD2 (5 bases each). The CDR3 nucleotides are TGTGCCATCAGTGCATCGGCAGGGAGCTCCTACGAGCAGTACTTC. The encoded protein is CAISASAGSSYEQYF.